This TCR beta chain was captured by sequencing in a study of blood T cell repertoires in COVID-19. Repertoires were generated with immunoSEQ multiplex PCR, while TCRdb's copy carries only in-frame clones and drops some. The repertoire holds over 200,000 clones, with roughly 90% as singletons. This study enrolled people aged 18 to 89 from around 25 US geographic areas. From germline, CDR1 is MDHEN and CDR2 SYDVKM. J was trimmed by 8 bases and V by 1 base; bases with no gene match: 5. The CDR3 covers 15 residues. The sequenced sample was PBMCs or T cells enriched from blood (not recorded which). The clonotype comes from a woman in her 30s who had been exposed to COVID-19. J is TRBJ1-6 and V is TRBV28; 7 bases map to TRBD1. The CDR3 sequence is CASSLYRGNDSPLHF. For the CDR3, the DNA is TGTGCCAGCAGTTTATACAGGGGAAACGATTCACCCCTCCACTTT.